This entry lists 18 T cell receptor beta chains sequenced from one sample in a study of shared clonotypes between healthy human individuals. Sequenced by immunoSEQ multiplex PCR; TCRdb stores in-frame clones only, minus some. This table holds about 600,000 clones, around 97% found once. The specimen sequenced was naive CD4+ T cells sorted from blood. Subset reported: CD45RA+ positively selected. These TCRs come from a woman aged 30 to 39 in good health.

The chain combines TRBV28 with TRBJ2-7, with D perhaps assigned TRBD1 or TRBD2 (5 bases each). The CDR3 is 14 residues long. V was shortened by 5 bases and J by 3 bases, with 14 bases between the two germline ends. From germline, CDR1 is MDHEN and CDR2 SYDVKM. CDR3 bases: TGTGCCAGCAGTCAAACCTCGGGGCACTACGAGCAGTACTTC. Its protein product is CASSQTSGHYEQYF.

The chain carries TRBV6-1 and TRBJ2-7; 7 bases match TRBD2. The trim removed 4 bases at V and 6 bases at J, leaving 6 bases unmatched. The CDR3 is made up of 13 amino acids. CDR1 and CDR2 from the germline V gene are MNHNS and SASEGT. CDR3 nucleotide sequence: TGTGCCAGCAGTGTGGCGGGAGCGGGCGAGCAGTACTTC. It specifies CASSVAGAGEQYF.

The CDR3 reads CASSPTRGQGAHGYTF. CDR3 DNA sequence: TGTGCCAGCAGCCCGACACGGGGACAGGGGGCGCACGGCTACACCTTC. This chain links TRBV14 with TRBJ1-2; 12 nucleotides line up with TRBD1. The V segment lost 4 bases and the J segment 8 bases; nucleotides outside the gene matches: 11. CDR3 size: 16 residues. The germline gives CDR1 SGHDN, CDR2 FVKESK.

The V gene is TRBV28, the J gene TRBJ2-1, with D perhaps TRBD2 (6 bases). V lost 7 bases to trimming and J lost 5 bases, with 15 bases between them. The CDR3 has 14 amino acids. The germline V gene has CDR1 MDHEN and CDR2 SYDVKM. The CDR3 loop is CASILSGGNNEQFF. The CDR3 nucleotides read TGTGCCAGCATCCTTAGCGGCGGTAACAATGAGCAGTTCTTC. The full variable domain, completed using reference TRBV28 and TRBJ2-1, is DVKVTQSSRYLVKRTGEKVFLECVQDMDHENMFWYRQDPGLGLRLIYFSYDVKMKEKGDIPEGYSVSREKKERFSLILESASTNQTSMYLCASILSGGNNEQFFGPGTRLTVL.

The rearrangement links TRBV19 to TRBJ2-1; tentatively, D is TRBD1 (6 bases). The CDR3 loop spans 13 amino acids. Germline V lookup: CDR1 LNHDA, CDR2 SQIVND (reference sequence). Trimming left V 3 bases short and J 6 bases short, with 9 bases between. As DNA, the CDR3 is TGTGCCAGTAGTATGGGACATCGCAATGAGCAGTTCTTC. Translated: CASSMGHRNEQFF.

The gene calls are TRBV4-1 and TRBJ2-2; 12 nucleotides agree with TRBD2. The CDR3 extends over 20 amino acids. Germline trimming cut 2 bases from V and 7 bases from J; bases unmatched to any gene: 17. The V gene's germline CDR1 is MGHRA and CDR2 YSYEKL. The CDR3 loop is CASSQPTASGRARFGGELFF. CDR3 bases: TGCGCCAGCAGCCAACCGACGGCTAGCGGGAGGGCCAGGTTTGGCGGGGAGCTGTTTTTT.

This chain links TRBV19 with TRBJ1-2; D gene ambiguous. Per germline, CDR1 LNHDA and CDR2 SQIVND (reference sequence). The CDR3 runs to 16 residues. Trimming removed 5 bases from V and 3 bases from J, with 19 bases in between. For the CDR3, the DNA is TGTGCCAGTAGTTTTCCGGGCCTCCCTACGGACTATGGCTACACCTTC. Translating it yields CASSFPGLPTDYGYTF.

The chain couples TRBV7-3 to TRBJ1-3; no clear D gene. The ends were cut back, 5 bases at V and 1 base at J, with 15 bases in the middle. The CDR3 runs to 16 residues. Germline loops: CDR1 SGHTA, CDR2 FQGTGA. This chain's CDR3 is CASSLRTLLSGNTIYF. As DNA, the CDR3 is TGTGCCAGCAGCCTAAGGACGCTTCTGTCTGGAAACACCATATATTTT.

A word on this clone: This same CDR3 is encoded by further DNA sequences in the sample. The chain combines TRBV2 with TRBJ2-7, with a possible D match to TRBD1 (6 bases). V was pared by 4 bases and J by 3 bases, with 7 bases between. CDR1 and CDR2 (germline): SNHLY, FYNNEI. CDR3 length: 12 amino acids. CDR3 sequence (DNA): TGTGCCAGCAGTGTACAGGGCTACGAGCAGTACTTC. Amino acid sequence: CASSVQGYEQYF.

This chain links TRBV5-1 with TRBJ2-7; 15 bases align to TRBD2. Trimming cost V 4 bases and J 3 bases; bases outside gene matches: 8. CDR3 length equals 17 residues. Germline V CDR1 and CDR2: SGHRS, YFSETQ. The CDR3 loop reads CASSLGTSGRRVYEQYF. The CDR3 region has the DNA TGCGCCAGCAGCCTCGGGACTAGCGGGAGGCGAGTCTACGAGCAGTACTTC.

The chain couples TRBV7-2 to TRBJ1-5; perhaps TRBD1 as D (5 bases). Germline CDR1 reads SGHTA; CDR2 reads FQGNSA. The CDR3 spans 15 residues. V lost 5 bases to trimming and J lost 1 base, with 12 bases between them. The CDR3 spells CASSPGGDSNQPQHF. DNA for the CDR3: TGTGCCAGCAGCCCTGGGGGAGACAGCAATCAGCCCCAGCATTTT.

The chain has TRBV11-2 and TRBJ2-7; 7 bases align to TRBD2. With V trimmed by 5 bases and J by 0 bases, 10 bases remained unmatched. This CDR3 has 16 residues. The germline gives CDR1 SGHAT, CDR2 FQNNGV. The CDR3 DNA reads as TGTGCCAGCAGCCCACGCCGACTAGCCATCTCCTACGAGCAGTACTTC. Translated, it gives CASSPRRLAISYEQYF.

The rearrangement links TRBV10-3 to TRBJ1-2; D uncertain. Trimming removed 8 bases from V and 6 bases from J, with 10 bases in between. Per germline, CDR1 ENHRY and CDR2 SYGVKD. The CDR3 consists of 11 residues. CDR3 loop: CAIQAYNGYTF. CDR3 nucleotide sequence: TGTGCCATCCAGGCGTATAATGGCTACACCTTC.

The CDR3 DNA reads as TGTGCCAGCAGCCCCGGACTAGTGGGAGGTGAGCAGTTCTTC. It specifies CASSPGLVGGEQFF. The chain is built from TRBV11-2 and TRBJ2-1; 7 positions match TRBD2. CDR3 length: 14 residues. Germline V CDR1 and CDR2: SGHAT, FQNNGV. The ends lost 5 bases at V and 9 bases at J; junction bases unmatched: 10.

CDR3 region: CASSLGSGRASEQYF. CDR3 nucleotides: TGTGCCAGCAGCTTAGGTAGCGGGAGGGCCTCCGAGCAGTACTTC. V is TRBV11-2 and J is TRBJ2-5, with TRBD2 identical over 11 bases. The J call may be faulty, since TRBJ2-7 better matches the DNA end. The length of the CDR3 is 15 residues. The germline CDR1 and CDR2 sequences are SGHAT and FQNNGV.

CDR3 region: CASRGGGGSLYEQYF. CDR3 in DNA: TGTGCCAGCAGGGGGGGTGGCGGGAGTCTTTACGAGCAGTACTTC. The chain combines TRBV6-5 with TRBJ2-7, with TRBD2 matching over 7 bases. The germline CDR1 and CDR2 sequences are MNHEY and SVGAGI. The CDR3 has 15 residues. V was pared by 6 bases and J by 4 bases, with 12 bases of the junction left unmatched.

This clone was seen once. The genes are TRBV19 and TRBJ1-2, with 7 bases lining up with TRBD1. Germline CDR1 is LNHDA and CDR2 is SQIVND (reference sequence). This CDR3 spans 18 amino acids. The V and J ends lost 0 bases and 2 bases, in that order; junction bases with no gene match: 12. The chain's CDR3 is CASSIDLGTQGLNYGYTF. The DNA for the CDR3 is TGTGCCAGTAGTATAGACCTCGGGACACAGGGGTTGAACTATGGCTACACCTTC.

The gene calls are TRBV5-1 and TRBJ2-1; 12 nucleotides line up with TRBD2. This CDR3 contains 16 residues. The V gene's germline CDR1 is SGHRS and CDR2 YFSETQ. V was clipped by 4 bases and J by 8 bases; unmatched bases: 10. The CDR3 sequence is CASSDIPSGRVYEQFF. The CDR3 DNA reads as TGCGCCAGCAGCGACATACCTAGCGGGAGGGTCTATGAGCAGTTCTTC.